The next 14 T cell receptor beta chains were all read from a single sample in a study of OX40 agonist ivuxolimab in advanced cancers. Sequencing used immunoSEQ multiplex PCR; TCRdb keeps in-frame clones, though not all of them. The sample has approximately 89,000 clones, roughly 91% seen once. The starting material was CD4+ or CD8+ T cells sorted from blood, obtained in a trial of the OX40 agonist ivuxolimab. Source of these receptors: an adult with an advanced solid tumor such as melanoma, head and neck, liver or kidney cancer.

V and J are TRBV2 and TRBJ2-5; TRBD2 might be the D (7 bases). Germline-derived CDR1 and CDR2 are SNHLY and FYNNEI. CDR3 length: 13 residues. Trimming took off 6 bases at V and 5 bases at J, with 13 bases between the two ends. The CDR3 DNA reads TGTGCCAGCAGACAGGGAGGGTCGGAGACCCAGTACTTC. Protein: CASRQGGSETQYF.

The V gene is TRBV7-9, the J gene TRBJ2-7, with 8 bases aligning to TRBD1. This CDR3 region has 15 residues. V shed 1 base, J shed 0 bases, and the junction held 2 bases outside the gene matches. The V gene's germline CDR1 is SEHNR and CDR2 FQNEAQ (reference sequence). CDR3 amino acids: CASSLETGVSYEQYF. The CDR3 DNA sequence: TGTGCCAGCAGCTTAGAGACAGGGGTCTCCTACGAGCAGTACTTC. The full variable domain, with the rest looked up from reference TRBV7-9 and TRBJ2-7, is DTGVSQNPRHKITKRGQNVTFRCDPISEHNRLYWYRQTLGQGPEFLTYFQNEAQLEKSRLLSDRFSAERPKGSFSTLEIQRTEQGDSAMYLCASSLETGVSYEQYFGPGTRLTVT.

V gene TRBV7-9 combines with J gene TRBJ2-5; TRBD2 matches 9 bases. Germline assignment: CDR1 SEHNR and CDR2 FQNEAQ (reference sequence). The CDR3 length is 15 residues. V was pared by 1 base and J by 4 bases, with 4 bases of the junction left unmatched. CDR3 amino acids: CASSLVSGRGETQYF. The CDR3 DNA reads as TGTGCCAGCAGCTTAGTTAGCGGGAGAGGAGAGACCCAGTACTTC.

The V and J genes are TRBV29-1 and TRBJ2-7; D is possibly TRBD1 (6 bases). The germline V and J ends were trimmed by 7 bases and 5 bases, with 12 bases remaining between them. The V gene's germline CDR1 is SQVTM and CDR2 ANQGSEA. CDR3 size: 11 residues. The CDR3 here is CSGGTRDEQYF. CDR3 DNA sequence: TGCAGCGGTGGGACACGGGACGAGCAGTACTTC.

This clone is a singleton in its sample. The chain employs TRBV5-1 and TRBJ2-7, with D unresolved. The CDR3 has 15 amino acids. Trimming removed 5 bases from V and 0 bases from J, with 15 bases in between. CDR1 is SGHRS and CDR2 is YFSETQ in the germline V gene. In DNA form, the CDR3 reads TGCGCCAGCAGGTTAGGGTTCATCCCCTCCTACGAGCAGTACTTC. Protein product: CASRLGFIPSYEQYF. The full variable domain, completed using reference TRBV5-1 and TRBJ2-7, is KAGVTQTPRYLIKTRGQQVTLSCSPISGHRSVSWYQQTPGQGLQFLFEYFSETQRNKGNFPGRFSGRQFSNSRSEMNVSTLELGDSALYLCASRLGFIPSYEQYFGPGTRLTVT.

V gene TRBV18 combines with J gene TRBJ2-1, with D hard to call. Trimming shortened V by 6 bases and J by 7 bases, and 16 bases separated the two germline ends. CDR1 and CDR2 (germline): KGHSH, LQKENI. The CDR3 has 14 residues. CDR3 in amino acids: CASSPASSTNEQFF. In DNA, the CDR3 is TGTGCCAGCTCTCCAGCCTCTAGTACTAATGAGCAGTTCTTC.

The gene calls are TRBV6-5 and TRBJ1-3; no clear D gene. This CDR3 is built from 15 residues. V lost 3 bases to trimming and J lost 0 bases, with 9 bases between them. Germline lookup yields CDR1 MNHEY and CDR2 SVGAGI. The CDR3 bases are TGTGCCAGCAGTTATCATACCAGCTCTGGAAACACCATATATTTT. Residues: CASSYHTSSGNTIYF.

The CDR3 reads CASRGGGAYEQYF. In DNA form, the CDR3 reads TGTGCCAGCAGAGGCGGGGGAGCCTACGAGCAGTACTTC. This chain links TRBV28 with TRBJ2-7, with 7 bases that match TRBD2. CDR1 MDHEN and CDR2 SYDVKM come from the germline V gene. V lost 6 bases to trimming and J lost 2 bases; unmatched junction nucleotides: 4. The CDR3 spans 13 residues.

The CDR3 spells CASSFMQANNSPLHF. CDR3 in DNA: TGCGCCAGCAGCTTCATGCAGGCAAATAATTCACCCCTCCACTTT. This chain joins TRBV5-1 and TRBJ1-6; no definite D call. This CDR3 comprises 15 residues. Trimming pared 2 bases from V and 5 bases from J, leaving 11 bases between. The germline gives CDR1 SGHRS, CDR2 YFSETQ.

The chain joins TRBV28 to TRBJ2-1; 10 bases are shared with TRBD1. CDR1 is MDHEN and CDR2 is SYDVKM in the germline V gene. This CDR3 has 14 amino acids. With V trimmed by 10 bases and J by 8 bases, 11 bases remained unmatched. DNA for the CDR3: TGTGCCATAAAACCGGGACAGGGGATCTATGAGCAGTTCTTC. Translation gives CAIKPGQGIYEQFF.

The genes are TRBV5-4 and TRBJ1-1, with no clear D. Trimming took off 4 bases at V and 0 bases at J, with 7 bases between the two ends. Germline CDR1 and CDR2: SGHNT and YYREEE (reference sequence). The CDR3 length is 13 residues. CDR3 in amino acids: CASSLTVNTEAFF. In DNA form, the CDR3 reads TGTGCCAGCAGCCTCACAGTGAACACTGAAGCTTTCTTT.

CDR3 loop: CASRQGAWQETQYF. The CDR3, as DNA: TGTGCCAGCAGGCAGGGTGCATGGCAAGAGACCCAGTACTTC. The rearrangement joins TRBV2 to TRBJ2-5; D might be TRBD1 (5 bases). CDR3 size: 14 residues. Looked up from germline, CDR1 is SNHLY and CDR2 is FYNNEI. Trimming pared 6 bases from V and 2 bases from J, leaving 13 bases between.

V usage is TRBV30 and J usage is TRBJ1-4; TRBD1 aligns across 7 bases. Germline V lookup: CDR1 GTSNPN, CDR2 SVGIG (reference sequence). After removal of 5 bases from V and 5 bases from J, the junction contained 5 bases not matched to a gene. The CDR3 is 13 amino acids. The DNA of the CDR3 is TGTGCCTGGGAGGGACAGACAAATGAAAAACTGTTTTTT. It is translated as CAWEGQTNEKLFF.

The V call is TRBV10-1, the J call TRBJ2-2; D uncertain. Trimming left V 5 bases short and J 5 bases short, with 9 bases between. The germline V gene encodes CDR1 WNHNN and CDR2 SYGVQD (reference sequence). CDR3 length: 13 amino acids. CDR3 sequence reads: CASSPQRTGELFF. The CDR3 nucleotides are TGCGCCAGCAGTCCCCAAAGGACCGGGGAGCTGTTTTTT.